The 31 T cell receptor beta chains listed next were all sequenced from one sample in a study of a mutant IDH1 vaccine in newly diagnosed glioma. Which antigens these TCRs recognize remains unknown. Libraries were prepared by immunoSEQ multiplex PCR; TCRdb keeps only in-frame clonotypes and omits some of them. The sample has tens of thousands of clones, around 83% seen once; the top ten hold roughly 5%. As to time point: week 35, safety follow-up. Vaccinated patients received 300 ug of mutant IDH1 20-mer peptide per dose, with topical imiquimod. Specimen: PBMCs, collected from a glioma patient whose treatment included an IDH1 peptide vaccine. The source is a woman between 45 and 65 years old with glioma.

The chain combines TRBV4-2 with TRBJ2-1, with 8 bases identical to TRBD1. V was pared by 4 bases and J by 0 bases, with 2 bases of the junction left unmatched. CDR1 is LGHNA, CDR2 YNFKEQ, per germline. CDR3 length equals 15 residues. The CDR3 DNA sequence: TGTGCCAGCAGCCCGGGACAGGCCTCCTACAATGAGCAGTTCTTC. Protein product: CASSPGQASYNEQFF.

J is TRBJ2-7 and V is TRBV6-1, with TRBD2 matching over 9 bases. With V trimmed by 1 base and J by 2 bases, 6 bases remained unmatched. Germline loops: CDR1 MNHNS, CDR2 SASEGT. CDR3 length: 16 amino acids. CDR3 nucleotides: TGTGCCAGCAGTGAAGAGCTCCTAGCGGGGACCTACGAGCAGTACTTC. Amino acids: CASSEELLAGTYEQYF.

The rearrangement links TRBV4-1 to TRBJ2-2; 8 nucleotides align to TRBD2. V shed 0 bases, J shed 2 bases, and the junction held 5 bases outside the gene matches. The CDR3 runs to 17 residues. CDR1 and CDR2 from the germline V gene are MGHRA and YSYEKL. CDR3 nucleotide sequence: TGCGCCAGCAGCCAAGAAGGACTAGCAGACAACACCGGGGAGCTGTTTTTT. This encodes CASSQEGLADNTGELFF.

The chain has TRBV5-1 and TRBJ2-5; no clear D gene. The germline V gene encodes CDR1 SGHRS and CDR2 YFSETQ. The CDR3 totals 12 residues. The V and J ends lost 2 bases and 2 bases respectively, with 4 bases between them. CDR3 protein: CASSFGQETQYF. For the CDR3, the DNA is TGCGCCAGCAGCTTCGGGCAAGAGACCCAGTACTTC.

The genes are TRBV5-4 and TRBJ1-5; the match to TRBD1 covers 10 bases. The CDR3 runs 16 residues. The junction had 6 bases not matched to a gene; V was cut back by 4 bases and J by 2 bases. Germline V gene lookup returns CDR1 SGHNT and CDR2 YYREEE (reference sequence). The CDR3 region is CASSPPGQGCNQPQHF. CDR3 bases: TGTGCCAGCAGCCCCCCGGGACAGGGGTGCAATCAGCCCCAGCATTTT.

This clone was detected a few times. The rearrangement joins TRBV2 to TRBJ1-4; 7 bases are a match to TRBD1. Germline V gene data show CDR1 as SNHLY and CDR2 as FYNNEI. The CDR3 contains 15 residues. The J segment lost 6 bases and the V segment lost 2 bases, leaving 6 bases of the junction unmatched. The CDR3: CASSEFGQDYEKLFF. The CDR3 coding sequence is TGTGCCAGCAGTGAATTCGGACAGGACTATGAAAAACTGTTTTTT.

The rearrangement links TRBV30 to TRBJ1-5; 10 bases are shared with TRBD1. This CDR3 comprises 14 residues. CDR1 is GTSNPN, CDR2 SVGIG, per germline (reference sequence). V shed 3 bases and J 6 bases; nucleotides not matched to a gene: 5. The CDR3 nucleotides are TGTGCCTGGAGCAGGACAGGGGGTCCTCAGCCCCAGCATTTT. Protein product: CAWSRTGGPQPQHF.

The CDR3 region is CASSLSPPGQGIPSLYGYTF. The CDR3 DNA reads as TGTGCCAGCAGTTTATCGCCACCGGGACAGGGGATTCCGTCACTATACGGCTACACCTTC. This rearrangement joins TRBV27 to TRBJ1-2, with TRBD1 matching 10 bases. CDR3 length: 20 amino acids. Germline loops: CDR1 MNHEY, CDR2 SMNVEV (reference sequence). V shed 0 bases and J 8 bases; nucleotides not matched to a gene: 21.

J is TRBJ1-1 and V is TRBV6-6, with D unresolved. The CDR3 sequence is 14 residues long. The V gene's germline CDR1 is MNHNY and CDR2 SVGAGI (reference sequence). Trimming shortened V by 4 bases and J by 1 base, and 10 bases separated the two germline ends. As DNA, the CDR3 is TGTGCCAGCAGTTTAGAGATATCGAACACTGAAGCTTTCTTT. Protein: CASSLEISNTEAFF.

The chain joins TRBV2 to TRBJ2-5; 9 nucleotides match TRBD2. The CDR3 spans 15 residues. The trim removed 8 bases at V and 4 bases at J, leaving 11 bases unmatched. Germline CDR1 and CDR2: SNHLY and FYNNEI. CDR3 sequence: CASEGRGGPGETQYF. The DNA for the CDR3 is TGTGCCAGCGAGGGGCGGGGGGGACCTGGAGAGACCCAGTACTTC.

This chain uses TRBV5-1 with TRBJ1-5; TRBD1 agrees at 7 bases. Germline values: CDR1 SGHRS, CDR2 YFSETQ. V lost 4 bases and J lost 5; bases outside the gene matches: 6. The CDR3 length is 14 residues. CDR3 loop: CASSPGTDDQPQHF. In nucleotides, the CDR3 is TGCGCCAGCAGCCCGGGGACAGATGATCAGCCCCAGCATTTT.

The CDR3 is CASSGPPYNEQFF. CDR3 DNA: TGTGCCAGCAGTGGACCGCCCTACAATGAGCAGTTCTTC. The gene calls are TRBV6-4 and TRBJ2-1; D remains ambiguous. This CDR3 contains 13 residues. The V end was cut by 4 bases, the J end by 2 bases, with 6 bases between. Germline CDR1 reads MRHNA; CDR2 reads SNTAGT.

This rearrangement joins TRBV5-1 to TRBJ1-5; D possibly corresponds to TRBD1 (5 bases). Trimming left V 2 bases short and J 6 bases short, with 12 bases between. From germline, CDR1 is SGHRS and CDR2 YFSETQ. This CDR3 has 14 amino acids. CDR3 protein: CASSLEGPPQPQHF. The CDR3 DNA reads as TGCGCCAGCAGCTTAGAGGGGCCCCCTCAGCCCCAGCATTTT.

The chain has TRBV29-1 and TRBJ1-5, with unresolved D. CDR1 SQVTM and CDR2 ANQGSEA come from the germline V gene. V was pared by 3 bases and J by 4 bases, with 10 bases between. The CDR3 extends over 13 amino acids. CDR3 in DNA: TGCAGCGTTGAGGGCATCCTTAATCAGCCCCAGCATTTT. This gives the protein CSVEGILNQPQHF.

The chain uses TRBV7-9 and TRBJ2-1; 7 nucleotides match TRBD1. Germline loops: CDR1 SEHNR, CDR2 FQNEAQ (reference sequence). The trim removed 3 bases at V and 9 bases at J, leaving 11 bases unmatched. This CDR3 comprises 15 residues. The DNA of the CDR3 is TGTGCCAGCAGCTTCTCAGGGGGTGCCGGCGGTGAGCAGTTCTTC. Translated, it gives CASSFSGGAGGEQFF.

J is TRBJ1-2 and V is TRBV5-4; maybe TRBD1 (5 bases). This CDR3 spans 16 amino acids. V lost 0 bases and J 4 bases, leaving 16 bases between the germline ends. Germline CDR1 reads SGHNT; CDR2 reads YYREEE (reference sequence). In DNA, the CDR3 is TGTGCCAGCAGCTTGGCGCAGGGACCCGCGGGCTATGGCTACACCTTC. This codes for CASSLAQGPAGYGYTF.

This chain links TRBV19 with TRBJ1-5; no clear D. From germline, CDR1 is LNHDA and CDR2 SQIVND (reference sequence). The V and J ends lost 3 bases and 5 bases respectively, with 11 bases between them. CDR3 length: 14 amino acids. The CDR3 protein is CASSIGQFYQPQHF. CDR3 sequence (DNA): TGTGCCAGTAGTATCGGGCAGTTTTATCAGCCCCAGCATTTT.

This rearrangement joins TRBV7-6 to TRBJ2-1; D perhaps matches TRBD1 (6 bases). The germline V gene encodes CDR1 SGHVS and CDR2 FNYEAQ. The CDR3 consists of 19 residues. V was pared by 2 bases and J by 8 bases, with 28 bases between. The CDR3 DNA is TGTGCCAGCAGCTTACCGTATTCGAACGGGACAAGGCCAAGGCATGAGCAGTTCTTC. This codes for CASSLPYSNGTRPRHEQFF.

This clone was seen once. The rearrangement uses TRBV4-1 and TRBJ2-7; 9 bases match TRBD1. The CDR3 consists of 18 residues. V lost 1 base and J lost 4; bases outside the gene matches: 14. Germline-derived CDR1 and CDR2 are MGHRA and YSYEKL. In nucleotides, the CDR3 is TGCGCCAGCAGCCAAGTCAATTTCCTGGGGACAGGGCAATACGAGCAGTACTTC. Translated: CASSQVNFLGTGQYEQYF.

This sequence joins TRBV5-4 and TRBJ1-6; D is perhaps TRBD1 (6 bases). V was pared by 5 bases and J by 7 bases, with 19 bases between. Germline V gene data show CDR1 as SGHNT and CDR2 as YYREEE (reference sequence). This CDR3 region has 16 residues. CDR3 nucleotide sequence: TGTGCCAGCAGGACACAAGGACAGCCCTTAAATTCACCCCTCCACTTT. It codes for CASRTQGQPLNSPLHF.

The gene calls are TRBV10-3 and TRBJ2-7; possibly TRBD1 for D (6 bases). The CDR3 covers 13 residues. Germline CDR1 and CDR2: ENHRY and SYGVKD. Trimming cost V 10 bases and J 3 bases, with 16 bases left between them. CDR3 sequence reads: CATPSGAYYEQYF. DNA for the CDR3: TGTGCCACTCCTTCAGGGGCTTACTACGAGCAGTACTTC.

V and J are TRBV4-1 and TRBJ2-1, with 7 bases lining up with TRBD1. CDR3 length: 15 amino acids. V lost 3 bases and J lost 6; bases outside the gene matches: 8. The germline V gene has CDR1 MGHRA and CDR2 YSYEKL. CDR3: CASSQVGAGGNEQFF. The CDR3 region has the DNA TGCGCCAGCAGCCAGGTTGGGGCAGGGGGCAATGAGCAGTTCTTC.

The gene calls are TRBV5-6 and TRBJ2-6; D call uncertain. Germline V gene lookup returns CDR1 SGHDT and CDR2 YYEEEE. The CDR3 loop spans 17 amino acids. The V end was cut by 4 bases, the J end by 3 bases, with 17 bases between. In DNA, the CDR3 is TGTGCCAGCAGCCGCTCCCCCTTGAGTGTTGGGGCCAACGTCCTGACTTTC. Its translation: CASSRSPLSVGANVLTF.

CDR3 residues: CASTPQSYGYTF. DNA of the CDR3: TGTGCCAGCACTCCCCAATCCTATGGCTACACCTTC. The chain recombines TRBV2 with TRBJ1-2; D ambiguous. CDR1 and CDR2 (germline): SNHLY, FYNNEI. Between the trimmed V and J ends, which lost 7 bases and 4 bases, there was a span of 10 bases. This CDR3 has 12 amino acids.

V gene TRBV4-3 combines with J gene TRBJ2-5; 12 nucleotides match TRBD2. CDR1 and CDR2 (germline): LGHNA, YSLEER. The CDR3 spans 15 residues. The trim removed 3 bases at V and 5 bases at J, leaving 4 bases unmatched. The CDR3 sequence: CASSQLAGGRETQYF. The CDR3 region has the DNA TGCGCCAGCAGCCAGCTAGCGGGGGGGCGGGAGACCCAGTACTTC.

The chain links TRBV28 to TRBJ2-3; 13 positions agree with TRBD2. The V gene end was trimmed by 5 bases and the J gene end by 0 bases; junction bases not matched to a gene: 5. This CDR3 region has 17 residues. In germline, CDR1 is MDHEN, CDR2 SYDVKM. The CDR3 region is CASSPMGLAGSTDTQYF. In nucleotides, the CDR3 is TGTGCCAGCAGTCCAATGGGACTAGCGGGGAGCACAGATACGCAGTATTTT.

The count of this clone is one. V gene TRBV11-3 combines with J gene TRBJ2-7; perhaps D is TRBD1 or TRBD2 (5 bases each). The CDR3 has 14 amino acids. The V end lost 5 bases, the J end lost 2 bases, and 13 bases lay between the germline ends. Looked up from germline, CDR1 is SGHNT and CDR2 is YENEEA. CDR3 residues: CASSVPGTAYEQYF. CDR3 DNA: TGTGCCAGCAGCGTCCCGGGGACGGCCTACGAGCAGTACTTC.

The chain links TRBV5-6 to TRBJ2-3, with 10 positions matching TRBD2. The V gene end was trimmed by 4 bases and the J gene end by 6 bases; junction bases not matched to a gene: 11. The CDR3 has 16 residues. CDR1 and CDR2 from the germline V gene are SGHDT and YYEEEE. The CDR3 loop reads CASSTLSGGAGDTQYF. CDR3 bases: TGTGCCAGCAGCACACTGAGCGGGGGGGCCGGGGATACGCAGTATTTT.

The rearrangement joins TRBV5-1 to TRBJ1-1; weak D call: TRBD1 (6 bases). The CDR3 consists of 11 residues. V dropped 6 bases and J dropped 5 bases, with 8 bases sitting between them. CDR1 SGHRS and CDR2 YFSETQ come from the germline V gene. CDR3 sequence: CASKGETEAFF. In DNA form, the CDR3 reads TGCGCCAGCAAGGGGGAGACTGAAGCTTTCTTT.

V gene TRBV10-3 combines with J gene TRBJ2-2, with a tentative D call TRBD2 (5 bases). CDR3 length equals 15 residues. The V end was cut by 6 bases, the J end by 5 bases, with 16 bases between. CDR1 and CDR2 from the germline V gene are ENHRY and SYGVKD. DNA of the CDR3: TGTGCCATCAGGCCCGGGAAGGGATGGACCGGGGAGCTGTTTTTT. Translated, it gives CAIRPGKGWTGELFF.

Only a few counts were recorded for this clone. This chain connects TRBV10-3 to TRBJ1-4; D unresolved. Trimming pared 2 bases from V and 7 bases from J, leaving 11 bases between. The CDR3 has 14 amino acids. From germline, CDR1 is ENHRY and CDR2 SYGVKD. The chain's CDR3 is CAISEGSQIEKLFF. DNA of the CDR3: TGTGCCATCAGTGAGGGCTCCCAGATTGAAAAACTGTTTTTT.